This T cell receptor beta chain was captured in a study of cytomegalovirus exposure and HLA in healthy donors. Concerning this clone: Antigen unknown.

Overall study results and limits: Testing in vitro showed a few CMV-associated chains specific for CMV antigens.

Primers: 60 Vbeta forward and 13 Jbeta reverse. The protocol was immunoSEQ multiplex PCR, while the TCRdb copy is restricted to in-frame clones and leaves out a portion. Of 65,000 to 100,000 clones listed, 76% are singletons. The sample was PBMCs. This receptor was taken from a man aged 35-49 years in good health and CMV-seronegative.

The CDR3 nucleotides read TGTGCCAGCAGCCTCGACAGCTACGAGCAGTACTTC. Translation: CASSLDSYEQYF. The chain uses TRBV6-5 and TRBJ2-7; D is perhaps TRBD1 (5 bases). V lost 6 bases and J 3 bases, leaving 9 bases between the germline ends. Looked up from germline, CDR1 is MNHEY and CDR2 is SVGAGI. The CDR3 consists of 12 residues.